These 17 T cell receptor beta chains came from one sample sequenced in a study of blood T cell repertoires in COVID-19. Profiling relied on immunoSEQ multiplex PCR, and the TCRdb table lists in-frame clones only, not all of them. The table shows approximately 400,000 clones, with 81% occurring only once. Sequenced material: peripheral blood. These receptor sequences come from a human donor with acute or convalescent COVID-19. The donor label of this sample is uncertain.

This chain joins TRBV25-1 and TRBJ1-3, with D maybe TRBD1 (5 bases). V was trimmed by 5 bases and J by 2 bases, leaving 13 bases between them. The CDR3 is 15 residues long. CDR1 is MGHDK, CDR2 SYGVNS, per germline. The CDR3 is CASSPPRGAGNTIYF. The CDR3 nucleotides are TGTGCCAGCAGTCCCCCCCGGGGGGCTGGAAACACCATATATTTT.

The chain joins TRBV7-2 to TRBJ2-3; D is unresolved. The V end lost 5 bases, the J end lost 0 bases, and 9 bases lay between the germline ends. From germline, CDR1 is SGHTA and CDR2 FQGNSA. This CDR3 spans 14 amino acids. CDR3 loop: CASSAYYSTDTQYF. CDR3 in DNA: TGTGCCAGCAGCGCGTACTACAGCACAGATACGCAGTATTTT.

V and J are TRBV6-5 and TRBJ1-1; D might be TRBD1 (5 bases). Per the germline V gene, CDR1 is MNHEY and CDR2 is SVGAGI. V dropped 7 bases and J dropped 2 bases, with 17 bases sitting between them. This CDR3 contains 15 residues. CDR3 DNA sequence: TGTGCCAGCAATAATGATTACAGGAGAAACACTGAAGCTTTCTTT. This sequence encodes CASNNDYRRNTEAFF.

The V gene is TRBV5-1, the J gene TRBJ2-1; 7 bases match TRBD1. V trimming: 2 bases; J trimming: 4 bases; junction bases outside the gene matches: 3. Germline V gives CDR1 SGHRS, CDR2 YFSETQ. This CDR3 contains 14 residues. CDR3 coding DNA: TGCGCCAGCAGCTTACAGGGGCAATACAATGAGCAGTTCTTC. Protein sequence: CASSLQGQYNEQFF.

The CDR3 here is CASGTGTYNEQFF. CDR3 sequence (DNA): TGCGCCAGCGGGACAGGGACCTACAATGAGCAGTTCTTC. The chain uses TRBV5-1 and TRBJ2-1; 9 positions match TRBD1. The CDR3 loop spans 13 amino acids. The germline CDR1 and CDR2 sequences are SGHRS and YFSETQ. Trimming cost V 7 bases and J 2 bases; bases outside gene matches: 1.

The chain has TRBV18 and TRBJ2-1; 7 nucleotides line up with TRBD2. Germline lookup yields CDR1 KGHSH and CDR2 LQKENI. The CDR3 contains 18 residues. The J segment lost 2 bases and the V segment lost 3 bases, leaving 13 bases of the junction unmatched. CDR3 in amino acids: CASSPVGGSQSAYNEQFF. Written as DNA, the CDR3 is TGTGCCAGCTCACCCGTGGGCGGGAGTCAGAGCGCCTACAATGAGCAGTTCTTC.

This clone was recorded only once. DNA of the CDR3: TGTGCCGGAGACAGGGATAGCACTGAAGCTTTCTTT. This sequence encodes CAGDRDSTEAFF. The V and J genes are TRBV19 and TRBJ1-1; 7 bases agree with TRBD1. This CDR3 has 12 amino acids. V trimming: 11 bases; J trimming: 4 bases; junction bases outside the gene matches: 7. CDR1 and CDR2 from the germline V gene are LNHDA and SQIVND (reference sequence).

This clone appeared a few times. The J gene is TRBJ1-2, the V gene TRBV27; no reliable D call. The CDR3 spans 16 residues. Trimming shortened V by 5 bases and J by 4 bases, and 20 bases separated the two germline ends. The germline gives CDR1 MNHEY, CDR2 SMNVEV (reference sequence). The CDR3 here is CASSPLVTKRSYGYTF. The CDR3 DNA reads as TGTGCCAGCAGTCCCCTCGTGACCAAACGGAGCTATGGCTACACCTTC.

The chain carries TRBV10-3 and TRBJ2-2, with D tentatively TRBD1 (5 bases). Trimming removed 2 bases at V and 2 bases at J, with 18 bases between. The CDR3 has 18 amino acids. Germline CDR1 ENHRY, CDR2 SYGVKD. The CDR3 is CAISESFTRRTNTGELFF. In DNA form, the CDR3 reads TGTGCCATCAGTGAGAGTTTCACCCGCAGGACAAACACCGGGGAGCTGTTTTTT.

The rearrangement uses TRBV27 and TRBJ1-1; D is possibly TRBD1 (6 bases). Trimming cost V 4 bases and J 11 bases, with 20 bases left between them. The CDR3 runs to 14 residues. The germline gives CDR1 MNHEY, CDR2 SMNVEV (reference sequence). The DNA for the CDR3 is TGTGCCAGCAGTTCTACAGGGACCCCGTTGATGGCTTTCTTT. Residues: CASSSTGTPLMAFF.

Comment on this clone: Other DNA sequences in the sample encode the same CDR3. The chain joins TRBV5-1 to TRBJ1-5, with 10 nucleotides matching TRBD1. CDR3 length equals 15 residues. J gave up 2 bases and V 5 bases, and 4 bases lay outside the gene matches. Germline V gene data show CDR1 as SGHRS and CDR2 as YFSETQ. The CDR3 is CASSRTGGGNQPQHF. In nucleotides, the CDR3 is TGCGCCAGCAGTAGGACAGGGGGAGGCAATCAGCCCCAGCATTTT.

The CDR3 loop is CASSLAGTGDTGELFF. In DNA, the CDR3 is TGCGCCAGCAGCTTGGCCGGGACAGGGGACACCGGGGAGCTGTTTTTT. This rearrangement joins TRBV5-1 to TRBJ2-2, with 10 nucleotides matching TRBD1. This CDR3 is built from 16 residues. V was pared by 0 bases and J by 3 bases, with 2 bases of the junction left unmatched. In germline, CDR1 is SGHRS, CDR2 YFSETQ.

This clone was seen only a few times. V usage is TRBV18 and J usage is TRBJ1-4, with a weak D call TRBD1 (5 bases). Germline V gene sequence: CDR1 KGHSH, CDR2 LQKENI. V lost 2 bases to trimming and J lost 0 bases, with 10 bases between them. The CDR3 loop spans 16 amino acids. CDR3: CASSPATAPTNEKLFF. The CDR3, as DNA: TGTGCCAGCTCACCAGCGACAGCCCCAACTAATGAAAAACTGTTTTTT.

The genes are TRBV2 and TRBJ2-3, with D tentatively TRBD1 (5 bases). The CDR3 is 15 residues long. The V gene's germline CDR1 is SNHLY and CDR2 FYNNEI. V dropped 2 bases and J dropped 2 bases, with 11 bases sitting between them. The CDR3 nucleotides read TGTGCCAGCAGTGAAAGCCAGGGTTTCACAGATACGCAGTATTTT. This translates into CASSESQGFTDTQYF.

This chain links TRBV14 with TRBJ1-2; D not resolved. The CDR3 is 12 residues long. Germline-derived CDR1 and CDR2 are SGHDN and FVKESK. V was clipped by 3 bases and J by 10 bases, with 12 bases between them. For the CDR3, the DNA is TGTGCCAGCAGCCAGGGTCGGAGGGACTACACCTTC. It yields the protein CASSQGRRDYTF.

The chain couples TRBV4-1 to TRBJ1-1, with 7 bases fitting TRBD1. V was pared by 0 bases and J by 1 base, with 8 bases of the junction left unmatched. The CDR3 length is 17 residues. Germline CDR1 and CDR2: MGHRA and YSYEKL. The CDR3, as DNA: TGCGCCAGCAGCCAAGATTCGACGACAGGGAGGAACACTGAAGCTTTCTTT. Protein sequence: CASSQDSTTGRNTEAFF.

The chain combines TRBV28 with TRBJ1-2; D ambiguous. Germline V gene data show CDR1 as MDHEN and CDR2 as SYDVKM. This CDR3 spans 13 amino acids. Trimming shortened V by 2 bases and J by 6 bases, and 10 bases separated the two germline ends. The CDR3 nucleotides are TGTGCCAGCAGTTTAATTGTTGGGCATGGCTACACCTTC. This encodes CASSLIVGHGYTF.